The rows below give T cell receptor beta chains drawn from one sample of a study of beta chain features in type 1 diabetes. The method was immunoSEQ multiplex PCR; TCRdb's version includes in-frame clones alone and lacks a portion of them. The table records tens of thousands of clones, about 50% of them present only once. The sample was central memory CD4+ T cells from blood. The source is a man aged 30 to 45 with type 1 diabetes. Each CDR3 is given with its conserved first and last residue. A D gene is named only where the DNA matches it firmly. The size of a clone is reported for some rows only, either as once, few or many, or as a class for expanded clones.

d_call	clone_size	v_call	j_call	cdr3_aa	cdr3_nt
TRBD2	.	TRBV5-1	TRBJ2-5	CASSSVAGGEETQYF	TGCGCCAGCAGCTCGGTAGCGGGAGGGGAAGAGACCCAGTACTTC
.	few	TRBV4-1	TRBJ2-1	CASRYDGSSYNEQFF	TGCGCCAGCAGATATGACGGGAGCTCCTACAATGAGCAGTTCTTC
TRBD1	.	TRBV18	TRBJ1-5	CASSPGQGDQPQHF	TGTGCCAGCTCACCGGGACAGGGAGATCAGCCCCAGCATTTT
TRBD1	.	TRBV2	TRBJ1-2	CASSERKRTGGSYGYTF	TGTGCCAGCAGTGAAAGGAAAAGGACAGGGGGCAGCTATGGCTACACCTTC
.	few	TRBV7-6	TRBJ2-1	CASSLEYESSYNEQFF	TGTGCCAGCAGCTTAGAATACGAGAGCTCCTACAATGAGCAGTTCTTC
.	.	TRBV11-3	TRBJ2-1	CASSLWATYSYNEQFF	TGTGCCAGCAGCTTATGGGCTACTTACTCCTACAATGAGCAGTTCTTC
.	few	TRBV27	TRBJ2-7	CASSFQGSHEQYF	TGTGCCAGCTCCTTCCAGGGTTCCCACGAGCAGTACTTC
.	once	TRBV7-8	TRBJ2-6	CASSLGGQASGANVLTF	TGTGCCAGCAGCTTAGGGGGACAAGCCTCTGGGGCCAACGTCCTGACTTTC
.	.	TRBV4-1	TRBJ2-7	CASSLLDRIDEQYF	TGCGCCAGCAGCCTATTAGACAGGATCGACGAGCAGTACTTC
TRBD1	.	TRBV10-3	TRBJ2-1	CATTGDNEQFF	TGTGCCACGACAGGGGACAATGAGCAGTTCTTC
TRBD1	.	TRBV6-5	TRBJ1-2	CASNPGQGTLGGYTF	TGTGCCAGCAACCCGGGACAGGGTACCCTCGGTGGCTACACCTTC
.	once	TRBV9	TRBJ2-2	CASSVENGGGELFF	TGTGCCAGCAGCGTAGAGAATGGAGGCGGGGAGCTGTTTTTT
.	few	TRBV5-8	TRBJ1-2	CASSLVRRADYGYTF	TGTGCCAGCAGCTTGGTGCGCAGGGCTGACTATGGCTACACCTTC
.	.	TRBV29-1	TRBJ1-1	CSVETGARKAFF	TGCAGCGTTGAAACAGGAGCTAGGAAAGCTTTCTTT
.	.	TRBV2	TRBJ1-3	CASTEEWTPGNTIYF	TGTGCCAGCACCGAAGAATGGACACCTGGAAACACCATATATTTT
.	few	TRBV2	TRBJ2-5	CASSEGVETQYF	TGTGCCAGCAGTGAAGGAGTGGAGACCCAGTACTTC
TRBD2	.	TRBV5-4	TRBJ2-1	CASSPGPAGGWNEQFF	TGTGCCAGCAGCCCTGGTCCCGCGGGGGGCTGGAATGAGCAGTTCTTC
TRBD1	.	TRBV9	TRBJ2-7	CASSPQDRGPYEQYF	TGTGCCAGCAGCCCACAGGACAGGGGGCCCTACGAGCAGTACTTC
TRBD2	.	TRBV10-3	TRBJ2-5	CATGVGGEETQYF	TGTGCCACCGGGGTCGGGGGGGAGGAGACCCAGTACTTC
.	.	TRBV5-1	TRBJ1-4	CASSLAGQYNEKLFF	TGCGCCAGCAGCTTGGCCGGACAGTATAATGAAAAACTGTTTTTT
TRBD1	.	TRBV14	TRBJ2-1	CASSQDWGTDNYNEQFF	TGTGCCAGCAGCCAAGATTGGGGGACAGACAACTACAATGAGCAGTTCTTC
.	.	TRBV5-4	TRBJ2-6	CASSLVAGFSSGANVLTF	TGTGCCAGCAGCTTGGTCGCAGGGTTCAGCTCTGGGGCCAACGTCCTGACTTTC
TRBD1	.	TRBV11-2	TRBJ1-1	CASSLGGQGNTEAFF	TGTGCCAGCAGCTTAGGAGGACAGGGGAACACTGAAGCTTTCTTT
TRBD2	few	TRBV18	TRBJ2-1	CASSPLLAGGYNEQFF	TGTGCCAGCTCACCCCTACTAGCGGGAGGGTACAATGAGCAGTTCTTC
.	.	TRBV6-5	TRBJ1-2	CASSYSTGGADGYTF	TGTGCCAGCAGTTACTCGACGGGGGGCGCCGACGGCTACACCTTC
.	few	TRBV19	TRBJ2-2	CASSIGLTGQVTGELFF	TGTGCCAGTAGTATAGGGTTAACAGGTCAAGTCACCGGGGAGCTGTTTTTT
.	.	TRBV14	TRBJ1-2	CASSRVRGGGYTF	TGTGCCAGCAGCCGGGTACGGGGAGGTGGCTACACCTTC
TRBD2	.	TRBV4-2	TRBJ2-1	CASSQPGTSNEQFF	TGTGCCAGCAGCCAACCCGGGACTAGTAATGAGCAGTTCTTC